This entry lists 8 T cell receptor beta chains sequenced from one sample in a study of beta chain features in type 1 diabetes. What was sequenced were expressed TCRB transcripts, since all of the isolated RNA had been reverse transcribed. Only in-frame clones appear in the TCRdb table, and some are missing; sequencing was by immunoSEQ multiplex PCR. Here the sample spans a few hundred thousand clones, over 10% being singletons. The specimen sequenced was naive CD4+ T cells from blood. Every receptor here comes from a man younger than 35 in good health.

The chain carries TRBV29-1 and TRBJ2-7; 10 bases line up with TRBD1. This CDR3 comprises 13 residues. Germline V gene data show CDR1 as SQVTM and CDR2 as ANQGSEA. The J segment lost 3 bases and the V segment lost 6 bases, leaving 5 bases of the junction unmatched. CDR3 loop: CSVGTGEIYEQYF. The CDR3 DNA follows: TGCAGCGTCGGGACAGGGGAAATCTACGAGCAGTACTTC.

This clone was observed a handful of times. J is TRBJ1-2 and V is TRBV5-1, with a tentative D call TRBD1 (5 bases). The ends were cut back, 4 bases at V and 6 bases at J, with 13 bases in the middle. The CDR3 length is 13 residues. Germline V gene sequence: CDR1 SGHRS, CDR2 YFSETQ. CDR3 amino acids: CASSPQQDDGYTF. The DNA for the CDR3 is TGCGCCAGCAGCCCGCAACAGGACGATGGCTACACCTTC.

In this sample, this clone turned up a few times. CDR3 sequence reads: CASRKQGAAYNEQFF. In DNA form, the CDR3 reads TGTGCCAGCAGGAAACAGGGGGCGGCCTACAATGAGCAGTTCTTC. The chain links TRBV6-6 to TRBJ2-1; 9 bases match TRBD1. J gave up 2 bases and V 6 bases, and 5 bases lay outside the gene matches. Germline loops: CDR1 MNHNY, CDR2 SVGAGI (reference sequence). The CDR3 has 15 amino acids.

There are a few counts of this clone. The V gene is TRBV6-5, the J gene TRBJ2-1, with a tentative D call TRBD1 (6 bases). V was shortened by 6 bases and J by 10 bases, with 16 bases between the two germline ends. The germline V gene encodes CDR1 MNHEY and CDR2 SVGAGI. CDR3 length equals 13 residues. CDR3 loop: CASSMTGLIEQFF. The CDR3 region has the DNA TGTGCCAGCAGCATGACAGGCTTGATAGAGCAGTTCTTC.

The genes are TRBV5-4 and TRBJ2-7; D is ambiguous. Germline V gives CDR1 SGHNT, CDR2 YYREEE (reference sequence). V lost 5 bases and J 0 bases, leaving 15 bases between the germline ends. The CDR3 sequence is 15 residues long. The CDR3: CASSPMTPSSYEQYF. DNA of the CDR3: TGTGCCAGCAGTCCCATGACACCATCCTCCTACGAGCAGTACTTC.

The CDR3 spells CASSLERGSTEAFF. In DNA form, the CDR3 reads TGCGCCAGCAGCCTCGAGAGAGGATCCACTGAAGCTTTCTTT. J is TRBJ1-1 and V is TRBV5-1, with D hard to call. CDR1 is SGHRS and CDR2 is YFSETQ in the germline V gene. The V gene lost 4 bases and the J gene lost 4 bases, with 14 bases spanning the gap. The length of the CDR3 is 14 residues.

The chain combines TRBV9 with TRBJ2-1; TRBD2 might be the D (6 bases). The CDR3 runs to 17 residues. Germline V CDR1 and CDR2: SGDLS, YYNGEE. The germline V and J ends were trimmed by 0 bases and 3 bases, with 16 bases remaining between them. The chain's CDR3 is CASSVGVKGSGYNEQFF. The CDR3, as DNA: TGTGCCAGCAGCGTAGGAGTGAAAGGTAGCGGCTACAATGAGCAGTTCTTC. The full variable domain, completed using reference TRBV9 and TRBJ2-1, is DSGVTQTPKHLITATGQRVTLRCSPRSGDLSVYWYQQSLDQGLQFLIQYYNGEERAKGNILERFSAQQFPDLHSELNLSSLELGDSALYFCASSVGVKGSGYNEQFFGPGTRLTVL.

The chain links TRBV5-1 to TRBJ2-5, with D possibly TRBD1 on 5 matching bases. Trimming stripped 1 base from V and 1 base from J, with 14 bases between. The germline V gene has CDR1 SGHRS and CDR2 YFSETQ. CDR3 length: 16 residues. CDR3: CASSLNSRQLQETQYF. The CDR3 DNA sequence: TGCGCCAGCAGCTTGAACTCGAGACAGCTCCAAGAGACCCAGTACTTC.